The clone carrying this T cell receptor (beta chain) was picked up a small number of times. Libraries were prepared by immunoSEQ multiplex PCR; TCRdb keeps only in-frame clonotypes and omits some of them. The profile covers over 250,000 clones, with 75% to 85% appearing a single time and 5.1% taken by the ten largest. The CDR3 runs 11 residues. V dropped 8 bases and J dropped 7 bases, with 11 bases sitting between them. Germline V gives CDR1 DFQATT, CDR2 SNEGSKA (reference sequence). This sample is drawn from a study of blood T cell repertoires in COVID-19. Study details: COVID-19 samples collected from the United States, Italy and Spain covered acute and convalescent phases.

This sequence originates from a man in his fifties or sixties with active or convalescent COVID-19. The chain has TRBV20-1 and TRBJ1-4, with D tentatively TRBD1 (5 bases). The sample taken for sequencing was peripheral blood. This chain's CDR3 is CSSGKGEKLFF. CDR3 nucleotide sequence: TGCAGTTCAGGGAAGGGTGAAAAACTGTTTTTT.